Detailed here is one TCR beta chain. What it recognizes is unknown. These data originate in a study of T cell responses to AZD1222 COVID-19 vaccine. Study results and limitations: Targets within unmutated variant regions were reportedly found for nearly half of spike-specific TCRs. Repertoires were obtained only post-peak T cell response. It should be noted that donors were predominantly white British and more often female, and clonal diversity was possibly underestimated.

The data were produced by immunoSEQ multiplex PCR, yet TCRdb's version contains in-frame clones alone and is incomplete. The sample holds about 140,000 clones; approximately 92% are singletons and the top ten take about 5%. Germline values: CDR1 LGHNT, CDR2 FRNRAP. The CDR3 sequence is 14 residues long. Deletions cut 6 bases from V and 0 bases from J, with 8 bases between. This sample comprised peripheral blood, obtained on day 0 of AZD1222 vaccination. The V gene is TRBV12-5, the J gene TRBJ2-2; D might be TRBD1 (6 bases). The TCR was taken from an adult in good health. This CDR3 reads CASGRDTNTGELFF. Here the CDR3 DNA reads TGTGCTAGTGGCAGGGACACGAACACCGGGGAGCTGTTTTTT.